These 22 T cell receptor beta chains came from one sample sequenced in a study of cytomegalovirus exposure and HLA in healthy donors. Primers: 60 Vbeta forward and 13 Jbeta reverse. Measured with immunoSEQ multiplex PCR; TCRdb has only the in-frame clones, and not every one. This sample has under 120,000 clones; 55% to 65% occur once, and the top ten carry around 4%. Sequencing was carried out using PBMCs. These receptors all stem from a man aged 30 to 45 in good health and CMV-seropositive.

The chain recombines TRBV5-1 with TRBJ2-5; D remains ambiguous. CDR1 is SGHRS, CDR2 YFSETQ, per germline. With 4 bases removed from V and 4 bases from J, the gap between germline ends came to 14 bases. The CDR3 runs 14 residues. This CDR3 is CASSPSGGLETQYF. CDR3 nucleotides: TGCGCCAGCAGCCCAAGTGGCGGTCTAGAGACCCAGTACTTC.

The chain combines TRBV7-2 with TRBJ2-3; D unclear. Germline lookup yields CDR1 SGHTA and CDR2 FQGNSA. The length of the CDR3 is 12 residues. V lost 5 bases and J lost 2, with 5 bases in between. In DNA, the CDR3 is TGTGCCAGCAGCCCAAACACAGATACGCAGTATTTT. Translating it yields CASSPNTDTQYF. Supplemented by reference TRBV7-2 and TRBJ2-3, the full variable domain reads GAGVSQSPSNKVTEKGKDVELRCDPISGHTALYWYRQSLGQGLEFLIYFQGNSAPDKSGLPSDRFSAERTGGSVSTLTIQRTQQEDSAVYLCASSPNTDTQYFGPGTRLTVL.

This clone was recorded a few times. CDR3 DNA sequence: TGTGCCAGCAGCTTAGTGAGGCCAGGGGGCTTAATGAACACTGAAGCTTTCTTT. This encodes CASSLVRPGGLMNTEAFF. The chain recombines TRBV7-8 with TRBJ1-1; 8 bases agree with TRBD1. Unmatched junction bases numbered 10, after V lost 1 base and J lost 0 bases. Germline CDR1 and CDR2: SGHVS and FQNEAQ. This CDR3 comprises 18 residues.

The chain recombines TRBV19 with TRBJ1-1; D uncertain. CDR1 and CDR2 (germline): LNHDA, SQIVND (reference sequence). The V gene lost 5 bases and the J gene lost 1 base, with 8 bases spanning the gap. The CDR3 consists of 13 residues. CDR3 loop: CASSYGGNTEAFF. Written as DNA, the CDR3 is TGTGCCAGTAGTTATGGCGGGAACACTGAAGCTTTCTTT.

This chain connects TRBV6-5 to TRBJ1-1, with a weak D call TRBD1 (5 bases). V dropped 9 bases and J dropped 4 bases, with 15 bases sitting between them. The CDR3 sequence is 13 residues long. Per germline, CDR1 MNHEY and CDR2 SVGAGI. CDR3 sequence reads: CASKQASSTEAFF. The CDR3 nucleotides read TGTGCCAGTAAACAGGCGAGTAGCACTGAAGCTTTCTTT.

As for this clone: At one boundary the junction diverges from the germline segment, which might be a read error. The rearrangement links TRBV7-9 to TRBJ1-2, with 10 nucleotides matching TRBD1. This CDR3 region has 16 residues. Germline lookup yields CDR1 SEHNR and CDR2 FQNEAQ (reference sequence). In DNA form, the CDR3 reads TGTTCCAGCAGCCGCGCAGGGACAGGGGTTCAGTATGGCTACACCTTC. Protein: CSSSRAGTGVQYGYTF.

This sequence joins TRBV7-6 and TRBJ2-7; tentatively, D is TRBD1 (6 bases). Trimming removed 5 bases at V and 2 bases at J, with 13 bases between. The CDR3 length is 14 residues. CDR1 SGHVS and CDR2 FNYEAQ come from the germline V gene. The CDR3 reads CASSPQGYAYEQYF. The CDR3 region has the DNA TGTGCCAGCAGCCCCCAGGGGTATGCCTACGAGCAGTACTTC.

The chain couples TRBV19 to TRBJ2-3; D is possibly TRBD2 (5 bases). Trimming left V 6 bases short and J 4 bases short, with 17 bases between. The CDR3 is 15 residues long. The germline gives CDR1 LNHDA, CDR2 SQIVND (reference sequence). This CDR3 is CASSPSGGPADTQYF. The CDR3 DNA reads TGTGCCAGTAGCCCCTCGGGCGGGCCGGCAGATACGCAGTATTTT.

The chain joins TRBV11-2 to TRBJ2-2, with TRBD1 as a possible D gene (6 bases). This CDR3 spans 15 amino acids. The germline V gene has CDR1 SGHAT and CDR2 FQNNGV. The germline V and J ends were trimmed by 6 bases and 2 bases, with 13 bases remaining between them. CDR3 coding DNA: TGTGCCAGCAGGGCCCGACAGGTTAACACCGGGGAGCTGTTTTTT. This gives the protein CASRARQVNTGELFF.

This chain uses TRBV5-1 with TRBJ1-3; 7 nucleotides line up with TRBD1. In germline, CDR1 is SGHRS, CDR2 YFSETQ. V lost 9 bases and J lost 0; bases outside the gene matches: 12. There are 16 residues in the CDR3. In nucleotides, the CDR3 is TGCGCCACCTTTAGGACAGGTCCAAGCTCTGGAAACACCATATATTTT. Translating it yields CATFRTGPSSGNTIYF. The full variable domain, rest sourced from reference TRBV5-1 and TRBJ1-3, is KAGVTQTPRYLIKTRGQQVTLSCSPISGHRSVSWYQQTPGQGLQFLFEYFSETQRNKGNFPGRFSGRQFSNSRSEMNVSTLELGDSALYLCATFRTGPSSGNTIYFGEGSWLTVV.

The chain is built from TRBV6-1 and TRBJ2-1, with 11 bases identical to TRBD2. After removal of 7 bases from V and 13 bases from J, the junction contained 12 bases not matched to a gene. Looked up from germline, CDR1 is MNHNS and CDR2 is SASEGT. This CDR3 has 14 residues. Here the CDR3 DNA reads TGTGCCAGCATCCTGGGACTAGCGGTTCCCCTCCAGTTCTTC. Its protein is CASILGLAVPLQFF.

This chain uses TRBV6-5 with TRBJ2-5; TRBD1 matches at 7 bases. Germline CDR1 reads MNHEY; CDR2 reads SVGAGI. V gave up 4 bases and J gave up 2 bases; unmatched junction bases: 1. CDR3 length: 13 residues. CDR3: CASSWTGQETQYF. The DNA of the CDR3 is TGTGCCAGCAGTTGGACAGGTCAAGAGACCCAGTACTTC.

This chain joins TRBV7-2 and TRBJ2-2; 9 bases align to TRBD2. Losses at the gene ends were 5 bases for V and 5 bases for J; bases not matched to a gene: 9. The length of the CDR3 is 16 residues. Germline loops: CDR1 SGHTA, CDR2 FQGNSA. The CDR3 nucleotides read TGTGCCAGCAGCATTAGCGGGGGAGGAATTACCGGGGAGCTGTTTTTT. Translation: CASSISGGGITGELFF.

The V and J genes are TRBV5-1 and TRBJ2-5; 7 bases fit TRBD1. Germline CDR1 and CDR2: SGHRS and YFSETQ. The V and J ends lost 5 bases and 3 bases, in that order; junction bases with no gene match: 7. CDR3 length: 14 amino acids. The CDR3 reads CASRPPGTEETQYF. In nucleotides, the CDR3 is TGCGCCAGCAGACCACCAGGGACAGAAGAGACCCAGTACTTC. The full variable domain, rest sourced from reference TRBV5-1 and TRBJ2-5, is KAGVTQTPRYLIKTRGQQVTLSCSPISGHRSVSWYQQTPGQGLQFLFEYFSETQRNKGNFPGRFSGRQFSNSRSEMNVSTLELGDSALYLCASRPPGTEETQYFGPGTRLLVL.

V and J are TRBV30 and TRBJ2-2; 12 nucleotides match TRBD2. V shed 2 bases, J shed 9 bases, and the junction held 10 bases outside the gene matches. The length of the CDR3 is 16 residues. Per the germline V gene, CDR1 is GTSNPN and CDR2 is SVGIG (reference sequence). In DNA form, the CDR3 reads TGTGCCTGGAGTCCTGGGACTAGCGGGTATCCCCGGGAGCTGTTTTTT. Its translation: CAWSPGTSGYPRELFF.

The rearrangement links TRBV29-1 to TRBJ1-5; tentative D call: TRBD1 (5 bases). Trimming removed 6 bases from V and 5 bases from J, with 14 bases in between. The CDR3 sequence is 13 residues long. Germline V lookup: CDR1 SQVTM, CDR2 ANQGSEA. The CDR3 sequence is CSVQTGDYQPQHF. The CDR3 DNA sequence: TGCAGCGTCCAGACGGGGGATTATCAGCCCCAGCATTTT.

The J gene is TRBJ1-1, the V gene TRBV19; D possibly corresponds to TRBD1 (5 bases). Deletions cut 6 bases from V and 4 bases from J, with 15 bases between. The CDR3 is 14 amino acids. Germline CDR1 LNHDA, CDR2 SQIVND (reference sequence). The CDR3 DNA reads as TGTGCCAGTAGGTCCGAGACAGCGGGCACTGAAGCTTTCTTT. This encodes CASRSETAGTEAFF.

The V call is TRBV6-6, the J call TRBJ1-4; TRBD1 agrees at 7 bases. The CDR3 consists of 15 residues. V trimming: 5 bases; J trimming: 5 bases; junction bases outside the gene matches: 8. Germline V gene data show CDR1 as MNHNY and CDR2 as SVGAGI (reference sequence). CDR3 loop: CASSPRDSRNEKLFF. Written as DNA, the CDR3 is TGTGCCAGCAGTCCCCGGGACAGTCGCAATGAAAAACTGTTTTTT.

The rearrangement links TRBV10-3 to TRBJ2-7, with 7 nucleotides matching TRBD1. The CDR3 is 15 residues long. The J segment lost 2 bases and the V segment lost 6 bases, leaving 10 bases of the junction unmatched. Germline values: CDR1 ENHRY, CDR2 SYGVKD. DNA for the CDR3: TGTGCCATCAGCCCTAAGGGACAGACGACCTACGAGCAGTACTTC. Protein product: CAISPKGQTTYEQYF.

The chain carries TRBV11-3 and TRBJ2-3; tentative D call: TRBD2 (6 bases). The germline gives CDR1 SGHNT, CDR2 YENEEA. The CDR3 spans 16 residues. Trimming took off 5 bases at V and 1 base at J, with 16 bases between the two ends. The CDR3, as DNA: TGTGCCAGCAGCCCGGTGGGAGGCATTCGCACAGATACGCAGTATTTT. This translates into CASSPVGGIRTDTQYF.

This clone was counted only a few times. The chain is built from TRBV4-2 and TRBJ2-7, with TRBD2 matching over 7 bases. Germline lookup yields CDR1 LGHNA and CDR2 YNFKEQ. The CDR3 extends over 15 amino acids. The ends lost 0 bases at V and 3 bases at J; junction bases unmatched: 5. CDR3 DNA sequence: TGTGCCAGCAGCCAAGATAACCGCGGGGGCTACGAGCAGTACTTC. Translating gives CASSQDNRGGYEQYF.

The chain has TRBV7-2 and TRBJ2-2, with D unclear. V was trimmed by 4 bases and J by 11 bases, leaving 14 bases between them. The length of the CDR3 is 13 residues. The germline V gene has CDR1 SGHTA and CDR2 FQGNSA. For the CDR3, the DNA is TGTGCCAGCAGCTCATCCGTGAAGACAGAGCTGTTTTTT. Its translation: CASSSSVKTELFF.